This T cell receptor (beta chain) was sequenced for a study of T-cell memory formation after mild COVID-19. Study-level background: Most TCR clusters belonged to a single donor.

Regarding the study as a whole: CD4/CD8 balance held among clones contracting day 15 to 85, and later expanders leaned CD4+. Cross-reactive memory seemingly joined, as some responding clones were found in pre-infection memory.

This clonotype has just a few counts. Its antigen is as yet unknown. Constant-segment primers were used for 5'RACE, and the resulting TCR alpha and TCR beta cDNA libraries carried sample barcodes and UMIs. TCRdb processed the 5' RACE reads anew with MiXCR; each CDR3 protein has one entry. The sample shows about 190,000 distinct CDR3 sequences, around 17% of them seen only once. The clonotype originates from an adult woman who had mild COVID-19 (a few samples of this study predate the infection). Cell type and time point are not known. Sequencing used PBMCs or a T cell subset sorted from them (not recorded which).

DNA for the CDR3: TGTGCCAGCAGTTTCGCCCATAGCAATCAGCCCCAGCATTTT. Translation gives CASSFAHSNQPQHF. The gene calls are TRBV12-3 or TRBV12-4 and TRBJ1-5; D not certain. Trimming took off 3 bases at V and 0 bases at J, with 6 bases between the two ends. The CDR3 is made up of 14 amino acids.